The source of this TCR beta chain is a study of T-cell reconstitution after alpha-beta-depleted transplantation in children. Unique molecular identifiers were incorporated into the prepared TCRbeta library. Via MiXCR, TCRdb re-called the PCR reads, giving one row per CDR3 protein. The table records approximately 490,000 distinct CDR3 sequences, about 10% of them present only once. This clonotype was seen ten or more times. Its antigen is undetermined. Study outcomes and limitations: Expanded clones from the graft, numbering several hundred, reportedly supplied alpha-beta T cells about two months after transplant. Among T cells one year after transplant, newly produced cells accounted for most counts and diversity.

Trimming took off 1 base at V and 0 bases at J, with 3 bases between the two ends. Germline loops: CDR1 MNHEY, CDR2 SMNVEV (reference sequence). The CDR3 runs to 14 residues. Sequenced here: PBMCs, sampled before TCRalphabeta/CD19-depleted stem cell transplant. This chain joins TRBV27 and TRBJ2-2; D remains ambiguous. This sequence originates from a child between 2 and 9 years old with inherited bone marrow failure, due to receive a stem cell transplant. CDR3 protein: CASSLWANTGELFF. In nucleotides, the CDR3 is TGTGCCAGCAGTTTATGGGCGAACACCGGGGAGCTGTTTTTT.